A selection of T cell receptor beta chains follows, all from one sample in a study of T-cell memory formation after mild COVID-19. Via MiXCR, TCRdb re-called the 5' RACE reads, giving one row per CDR3 protein. Among over 350,000 distinct CDR3 sequences listed, 15% to 20% were seen once. Source material: PBMCs or a T cell subset sorted from them (not recorded which). The receptors shown here come from a man between 18 and 29 years old who had mild COVID-19 (a few samples of this study predate the infection). Cell type and time point are not known. The CDR3 runs from the conserved cysteine through the conserved F or W. Fields, in order: clone size, J gene, V gene, D gene, CDR3 DNA, CDR3 protein. A D gene is named only where the DNA matches it firmly. Some rows mark clone size as missing; the rest say once, few, many or name a class of expanded clone.

size: -; J: TRBJ1-4; V: TRBV20-1; D: -; DNA: TGCAGTGCTTACCTCCGGGGGGGTGAAAAACTGTTTTTT; CDR3: CSAYLRGGEKLFF
size: -; J: TRBJ2-3; V: TRBV5-1; D: -; DNA: TGCGCCAGCAGTTCCATCGAGGGTTTGGGGCCAACAGATACGCAGTATTTT; CDR3: CASSSIEGLGPTDTQYF
size: few; J: TRBJ1-1; V: TRBV6-2/TRBV6-3; D: -; DNA: TGTGCCAGCAGTTACTCGATGGGGGGTCACGGGGAAGCTTTCTTT; CDR3: CASSYSMGGHGEAFF
size: few; J: TRBJ1-1; V: TRBV5-6; D: -; DNA: TGTGCCAGCAGCTTGGCAGCAGGCACTGAAGCTTTCTTT; CDR3: CASSLAAGTEAFF
size: -; J: TRBJ1-1; V: TRBV27; D: -; DNA: TGTGCCAGCAGTCGGGATGGGGGAAACACTGAAGCTTTCTTT; CDR3: CASSRDGGNTEAFF
size: -; J: TRBJ2-7; V: TRBV15; D: -; DNA: TGTGCCACCAGCAGGGAATCTGTGGGCGCCTACGAGCAGTACTTC; CDR3: CATSRESVGAYEQYF
size: few; J: TRBJ1-1; V: TRBV12-3/TRBV12-4; D: -; DNA: TGTGCCATCCGCGGGGCCGGGGACACTGAAGCTTTCTTT; CDR3: CAIRGAGDTEAFF
size: -; J: TRBJ2-5; V: TRBV4-1; D: TRBD2; DNA: TGCGCCAGCAGCCAAGAGGGACTAGAGGTTCCAGAGACCCAGTACTTC; CDR3: CASSQEGLEVPETQYF
size: few; J: TRBJ1-1; V: TRBV7-9; D: -; DNA: TGTGCCAGCAGCTTTCGATATCGTGCAGCTTTCTTT; CDR3: CASSFRYRAAFF
size: few; J: TRBJ1-1; V: TRBV3-1; D: -; DNA: TGTGCCAGCAGCCAATCCTGGCAGAACACTGAAGCTTTCTTT; CDR3: CASSQSWQNTEAFF
size: -; J: TRBJ2-3; V: TRBV5-1; D: TRBD2; DNA: TGCGCCAGCAGACGGAGCGGGGGGGCCGTTTCACAAGATACGCAGTATTTT; CDR3: CASRRSGGAVSQDTQYF
size: few; J: TRBJ1-1; V: TRBV20-1; D: -; DNA: TGCAGTGCTACCTTAGACGGAAGGAACACTGAAGCTTTCTTT; CDR3: CSATLDGRNTEAFF
size: few; J: TRBJ2-5; V: TRBV2; D: -; DNA: TGTGCCAGCAGCGCGACAGGTGATAGGACCCAGTACTTC; CDR3: CASSATGDRTQYF
size: -; J: TRBJ2-1; V: TRBV5-1; D: TRBD1; DNA: TGCGCCAGCAGCACGGGACAGGGGTACAATGAGCAGTTCTTC; CDR3: CASSTGQGYNEQFF
size: many; J: TRBJ2-5; V: TRBV2; D: -; DNA: TGTGCCCGCTCGTCGGGCCTAGAAGAGACCCAGTACTTC; CDR3: CARSSGLEETQYF
size: few; J: TRBJ2-5; V: TRBV7-9; D: -; DNA: TGTGCCAGCAGCTTCGGACTAGCTCTAGGGGGCGAGACCCAGTACTTC; CDR3: CASSFGLALGGETQYF
size: -; J: TRBJ2-1; V: TRBV5-1; D: -; DNA: TGCGCCAGCAGCTTGGTAGGGGCTTTGGGGGGAGGTGAGCAGTTCTTC; CDR3: CASSLVGALGGGEQFF
size: few; J: TRBJ2-1; V: TRBV24-1; D: TRBD1; DNA: TGTGCCACCAGTGACCAATGGACAGGGGGAAACAATGAGCAGTTCTTC; CDR3: CATSDQWTGGNNEQFF
size: -; J: TRBJ2-1; V: TRBV6-6; D: TRBD2; DNA: TGTGCCAGCACTACCGGACTAGCGGGGGGTAATGAGCAGTTCTTC; CDR3: CASTTGLAGGNEQFF
size: -; J: TRBJ2-7; V: TRBV10-2; D: TRBD2; DNA: TGCGCCAGCAGTGAGCTTTCTAGCGGGGCTGCCGAGCAGTACTTC; CDR3: CASSELSSGAAEQYF
size: -; J: TRBJ2-6; V: TRBV5-1; D: TRBD1; DNA: TGCGCCAGCAGCGGGGACAGGGGGAGCTCTGGGGCCAACGTCCTGACTTTC; CDR3: CASSGDRGSSGANVLTF
size: -; J: TRBJ1-2; V: TRBV6-2/TRBV6-3; D: -; DNA: TGTGCCAGCAGTCCATCGGGTTATGGCTACACCTTC; CDR3: CASSPSGYGYTF
size: many; J: TRBJ2-3; V: TRBV9; D: -; DNA: TGTGCCAGCAGCGTAGTAGCAGATACGCAGTATTTT; CDR3: CASSVVADTQYF
size: -; J: TRBJ2-5; V: TRBV29-1; D: -; DNA: TGCAGCGGGACCCCGGGGTCAGAGACCCAGTACTTC; CDR3: CSGTPGSETQYF